A single TCR beta chain is shown here with its context. The primer mix had 60 Vbeta and 13 Jbeta primers. The assay was immunoSEQ multiplex PCR, and TCRdb's table has in-frame clones only and misses some. The table records 200,000 to 250,000 clones, 60% to 80% of them present only once. The data were obtained in a study of cytomegalovirus exposure and HLA in healthy donors. Germline CDR1 reads SGHRS; CDR2 reads YFSETQ. The CDR3 spans 15 residues. The V and J ends lost 4 bases and 3 bases, in that order; junction bases with no gene match: 6. The gene calls are TRBV5-1 and TRBJ2-5; 10 bases are a match to TRBD1. The clonotype originates from a male donor in good health and CMV-seronegative. The material sequenced was PBMCs. The CDR3: CASSRQGAKEETQYF. The CDR3, as DNA: TGCGCCAGCAGCCGACAGGGGGCTAAGGAAGAGACCCAGTACTTC.